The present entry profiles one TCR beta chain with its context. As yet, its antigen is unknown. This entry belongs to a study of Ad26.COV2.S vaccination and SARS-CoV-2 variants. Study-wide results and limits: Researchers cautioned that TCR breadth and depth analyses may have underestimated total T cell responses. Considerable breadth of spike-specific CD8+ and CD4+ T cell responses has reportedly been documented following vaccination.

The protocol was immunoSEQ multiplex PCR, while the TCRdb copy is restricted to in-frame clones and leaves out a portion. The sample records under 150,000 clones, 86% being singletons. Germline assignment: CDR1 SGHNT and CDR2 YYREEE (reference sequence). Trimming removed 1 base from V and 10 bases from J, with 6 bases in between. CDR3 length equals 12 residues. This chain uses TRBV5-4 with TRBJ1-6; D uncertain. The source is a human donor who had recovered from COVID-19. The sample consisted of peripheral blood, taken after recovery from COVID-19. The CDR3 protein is CASSLLGSPLHF. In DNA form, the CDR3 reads TGTGCCAGCAGCTTGTTAGGGTCACCCCTCCACTTT.